The 32 T cell receptor beta chains in this list originate from one sample, sequenced in a study of breast tumors, draining lymph nodes, adjacent tissues. In TCRdb, the multiplex PCR reads were re-called with MiXCR into one record per CDR3 protein. In the table there are about 12,000 distinct CDR3 sequences, approximately 46% of which are singletons. Material for sequencing was tumor-adjacent breast tissue. These receptors originate from a female donor with breast cancer. Some clones in this sample may be carry-over from other donors' samples.

This clonotype was recorded a few times. The chain links TRBV7-8 to TRBJ2-3; no definite D call. This CDR3 is 12 amino acids long. V was shortened by 5 bases and J by 5 bases, with 8 bases between the two germline ends. The germline V gene has CDR1 SGHVS and CDR2 FQNEAQ. CDR3 nucleotide sequence: TGTGCCAGCAGCATCAGAGGAGATACGCAGTATTTT. Translating it yields CASSIRGDTQYF.

This clonotype appeared a few times. The chain links TRBV12-5 to TRBJ2-7; 8 bases map to TRBD1. V dropped 3 bases and J dropped 3; count of bases not matched to a gene: 1. CDR1 and CDR2 (germline): LGHNT, FRNRAP. CDR3 length: 13 residues. DNA for the CDR3: TGTGCTAGTGGTTTCGACAGGGGCTACGAGCAGTACTTC. Translating it yields CASGFDRGYEQYF.

The chain is built from TRBV18 and TRBJ1-2; D is perhaps TRBD1 (6 bases). The germline gives CDR1 KGHSH, CDR2 LQKENI. The CDR3 extends over 14 amino acids. Trimming removed 2 bases at V and 4 bases at J, with 11 bases between. CDR3 sequence reads: CASSPDRTLYGYTF. DNA of the CDR3: TGTGCCAGCTCACCAGACAGGACCCTCTATGGCTACACCTTC.

CDR3 DNA: TGTGCCAGCAGCTGGGACTTAAGCTCTGGAAACACCATATATTTT. Translation gives CASSWDLSSGNTIYF. This chain uses TRBV9 with TRBJ1-3; D perhaps matches TRBD1 (5 bases). V lost 4 bases to trimming and J lost 0 bases, with 11 bases between them. This CDR3 is 15 amino acids long. Germline loops: CDR1 SGDLS, CDR2 YYNGEE.

V gene TRBV5-6 combines with J gene TRBJ1-2; the match to TRBD1 covers 9 bases. The trim removed 4 bases at V and 4 bases at J, leaving 14 bases unmatched. The CDR3 runs to 17 residues. CDR1 is SGHDT, CDR2 YYEEEE, per germline. CDR3 sequence (DNA): TGTGCCAGCAGCCCCCCTGCCGGGACAGGGACCATCTATGGCTACACCTTC. Its protein product is CASSPPAGTGTIYGYTF.

There are many counts of this clonotype. The rearrangement uses TRBV13 and TRBJ2-7, with a possible D match to TRBD2 (6 bases). CDR3 length: 15 amino acids. Germline V CDR1 and CDR2: PRHDT, FYEKMQ (reference sequence). V lost 5 bases, J lost 2 bases, and 16 bases lay in between. CDR3 DNA sequence: TGTGCCAGCAGCCCCTCCCTGGAGGGAACCTACGAGCAGTACTTC. This translates into CASSPSLEGTYEQYF. Filled out from reference TRBV13 and TRBJ2-7, the complete variable domain reads AAGVIQSPRHLIKEKRETATLKCYPIPRHDTVYWYQQGPGQDPQFLISFYEKMQSDKGSIPDRFSAQQFSDYHSELNMSSLELGDSALYFCASSPSLEGTYEQYFGPGTRLTVT.

Concerning this clonotype itself: A junction end diverges from the germline sequence, so it may reflect a read error. This rearrangement joins TRBV7-7 to TRBJ2-3; D remains ambiguous. CDR1 SSHAT and CDR2 FNYEAQ come from the germline V gene (reference sequence). There are 13 residues in the CDR3. CDR3 protein: CASSLHELDTQYF. The DNA for the CDR3 is TGTGCTAGCAGCTTACATGAGCTGGATACGCAGTATTTT.

Many counts were recorded for this clonotype. V is TRBV10-1 and J is TRBJ2-1; 7 bases are shared with TRBD2. With V trimmed by 4 bases and J by 7 bases, 13 bases remained unmatched. This CDR3 has 16 amino acids. Germline CDR1 WNHNN, CDR2 SYGVQD (reference sequence). The chain's CDR3 is CASSASGTGGWNEQFF. CDR3 nucleotide sequence: TGCGCCAGCAGTGCGAGCGGGACCGGGGGTTGGAATGAGCAGTTCTTC.

This clonotype occurred a few times. The V call is TRBV19, the J call TRBJ1-2; the D is unclear. CDR3 length: 12 residues. Germline V CDR1 and CDR2: LNHDA, SQIVND (reference sequence). Trimming shortened V by 5 bases and J by 8 bases, and 12 bases separated the two germline ends. Written as DNA, the CDR3 is TGTGCCAGTAGTGCCCGACTGGGAGGCTACACCTTC. Translated, it gives CASSARLGGYTF.

V gene TRBV2 combines with J gene TRBJ2-3, with D possibly TRBD2 on 5 matching bases. The CDR3 extends over 13 amino acids. With 4 bases removed from V and 2 bases from J, the gap between germline ends came to 7 bases. Germline V gene data show CDR1 as SNHLY and CDR2 as FYNNEI. The CDR3 loop is CASSAGNTDTQYF. CDR3 bases: TGTGCCAGCAGTGCCGGGAACACAGATACGCAGTATTTT. Supplemented by reference TRBV2 and TRBJ2-3, the full variable domain reads EPEVTQTPSHQVTQMGQEVILRCVPISNHLYFYWYRQILGQKVEFLVSFYNNEISEKSEIFDDQFSVERPDGSNFTLKIRSTKLEDSAMYFCASSAGNTDTQYFGPGTRLTVL.

This chain uses TRBV6-6 with TRBJ2-1, with 9 nucleotides matching TRBD1. The junction had 10 bases not matched to a gene; V was cut back by 3 bases and J by 10 bases. The CDR3 runs 15 residues. Germline V gene lookup returns CDR1 MNHNY and CDR2 SVGAGI (reference sequence). The chain's CDR3 is CASSYSTQGAWEQFF. The CDR3 nucleotides read TGTGCCAGCAGTTATTCAACACAGGGGGCATGGGAGCAGTTCTTC.

This chain links TRBV20-1 with TRBJ1-6; TRBD1 matches 8 bases. The CDR3 has 15 residues. CDR1 DFQATT and CDR2 SNEGSKA come from the germline V gene (reference sequence). V lost 5 bases, J lost 7 bases, and 10 bases stayed unmatched. The CDR3 DNA follows: TGCAGTGCTCGGGACAGGTCAATGGGAAATTCACCCCTCCACTTT. As protein: CSARDRSMGNSPLHF.

This clonotype appeared many times. The CDR3 protein is CASSQSGTHNEQFF. The CDR3 bases are TGTGCCAGCTCACAGTCCGGGACACACAATGAGCAGTTCTTC. The V gene is TRBV18, the J gene TRBJ2-1; the D gene is possibly TRBD1 (6 bases). Germline lookup yields CDR1 KGHSH and CDR2 LQKENI. The CDR3 length is 14 residues. Trimming shortened V by 4 bases and J by 5 bases, and 12 bases separated the two germline ends.

By sample fraction, this clonotype is medium-sized (0.01 to 0.1%). The CDR3 sequence: CSAQVTGTGNTIYF. The CDR3 DNA sequence: TGCAGTGCACAAGTTACAGGGACTGGAAACACCATATATTTT. The V gene is TRBV20-1, the J gene TRBJ1-3; TRBD1 might be the D (6 bases). The V gene's germline CDR1 is DFQATT and CDR2 SNEGSKA (reference sequence). This CDR3 comprises 14 residues. Trimming stripped 6 bases from V and 2 bases from J, with 14 bases between.

The chain carries TRBV20-1 and TRBJ1-6; TRBD1 matches at 9 bases. The V segment lost 6 bases and the J segment 6 bases; nucleotides outside the gene matches: 12. This CDR3 has 16 amino acids. The V gene's germline CDR1 is DFQATT and CDR2 SNEGSKA (reference sequence). The CDR3 region has the DNA TGCAGTGCCCTCGGACAGGGGAGCGCGGCTAATTCACCCCTCCACTTT. Its translation is CSALGQGSAANSPLHF.

This clonotype has at least ten counts. J is TRBJ1-1 and V is TRBV11-2; D is undetermined. The CDR3 sequence is 15 residues long. Trimming pared 1 base from V and 1 base from J, leaving 10 bases between. Germline CDR1 and CDR2: SGHAT and FQNNGV. This CDR3 reads CASSLVAAGNTEAFF. CDR3 coding DNA: TGTGCCAGCAGCTTAGTGGCGGCCGGGAACACTGAAGCTTTCTTT.

This clonotype was detected many times. The chain joins TRBV3-1 to TRBJ2-7; 12 nucleotides agree with TRBD2. Germline loops: CDR1 LGHDT, CDR2 YNNKEL (reference sequence). Unmatched junction bases numbered 5, after V lost 0 bases and J lost 5 bases. This CDR3 is 16 amino acids long. The CDR3 region is CASSQERASGRDEQYF. The CDR3, as DNA: TGTGCCAGCAGCCAAGAGCGGGCTAGCGGGAGGGACGAGCAGTACTTC.

There are many counts of this clonotype. This could be a read error, since a much larger clone is one nucleotide away. In nucleotides, the CDR3 is TGCAGTGCTAGAGAGTGGAGCGGAGCTGCACTAGCGGGGGCCGGGGGAGATACGCAGTATTTT. Residues: CSAREWSGAALAGAGGDTQYF. V is TRBV20-1 and J is TRBJ2-3, with TRBD2 matching 11 bases. The CDR3 totals 21 residues. The V segment lost 0 bases and the J segment 5 bases; nucleotides outside the gene matches: 22. Germline CDR1 is DFQATT and CDR2 is SNEGSKA (reference sequence).

This clonotype was seen ten or more times. The chain is built from TRBV18 and TRBJ1-2, with a weak D call TRBD1 (5 bases). V was clipped by 3 bases and J by 5 bases, with 10 bases between them. Germline-derived CDR1 and CDR2 are KGHSH and LQKENI. The CDR3 runs 13 residues. The CDR3 protein is CASSPGDYYGYTF. CDR3 DNA sequence: TGTGCCAGCTCACCGGGGGATTATTATGGCTACACCTTC.

V is TRBV20-1 and J is TRBJ1-6, with a possible D match to TRBD1 (6 bases). Germline V lookup: CDR1 DFQATT, CDR2 SNEGSKA (reference sequence). The ends were cut back, 6 bases at V and 7 bases at J, with 16 bases in the middle. The CDR3 is 14 residues long. The chain's CDR3 is CSARQVGGNSPLHF. DNA for the CDR3: TGCAGTGCCCGACAGGTGGGGGGAAATTCACCCCTCCACTTT.

The chain is built from TRBV7-9 and TRBJ1-2, with D uncertain. The V gene's germline CDR1 is SEHNR and CDR2 FQNEAQ (reference sequence). CDR3 length equals 13 residues. Trimming shortened V by 5 bases and J by 3 bases, and 10 bases separated the two germline ends. The CDR3 spells CASSPLSYYGYTF. CDR3 nucleotide sequence: TGTGCCAGCAGCCCGTTATCTTACTATGGCTACACCTTC.

In DNA, the CDR3 is TGCAGTGCGGGGCTAGCTGGCGAGCAGTTCTTC. Its protein product is CSAGLAGEQFF. J is TRBJ2-1 and V is TRBV20-1, with D perhaps being TRBD1 or TRBD2 (5 bases each). Trimming took 6 bases from V and 10 from J, leaving 13 bases between them. This CDR3 contains 11 residues. CDR1 is DFQATT, CDR2 SNEGSKA, per germline (reference sequence).

This chain connects TRBV7-8 to TRBJ1-6; D remains unclear. Germline loops: CDR1 SGHVS, CDR2 FQNEAQ. Trimming left V 3 bases short and J 3 bases short, with 9 bases between. The CDR3 totals 15 residues. CDR3 region: CASSFETGYNSPLHF. CDR3 nucleotides: TGTGCCAGCAGCTTCGAGACGGGCTATAATTCACCCCTCCACTTT.

In this sample, this clonotype turned up many times. The rearrangement joins TRBV5-4 to TRBJ1-2; D gene unclear. The CDR3 runs 15 residues. From germline, CDR1 is SGHNT and CDR2 YYREEE (reference sequence). V gave up 4 bases and J gave up 8 bases, with 21 bases separating them. The CDR3 loop is CASSPEGPRLGGYTF. In nucleotides, the CDR3 is TGTGCCAGCAGCCCGGAAGGGCCGCGCTTGGGAGGCTACACCTTC.

V is TRBV19 and J is TRBJ2-7, with 10 bases identical to TRBD1. CDR1 is LNHDA and CDR2 is SQIVND in the germline V gene (reference sequence). The CDR3 length is 13 residues. The junction had 3 bases not matched to a gene; V was cut back by 4 bases and J by 6 bases. The CDR3: CASSRDRGGEQYF. In DNA form, the CDR3 reads TGTGCCAGTAGTAGGGACAGGGGCGGCGAGCAGTACTTC.

The chain carries TRBV12-3 or TRBV12-4 and TRBJ1-6; D unresolved. V gave up 11 bases and J gave up 0 bases, with 11 bases separating them. The CDR3 has 14 amino acids. The CDR3 coding sequence is TGTGCCTCCCACACGAGCTCCTATAATTCACCCCTCCACTTT. Translating it yields CASHTSSYNSPLHF.

This clonotype is deemed medium-sized. This chain uses TRBV9 with TRBJ2-7, with TRBD1 matching 12 bases. Germline CDR1 is SGDLS and CDR2 is YYNGEE. V lost 4 bases, J lost 6 bases, and 8 bases stayed unmatched. The CDR3 runs 15 residues. The CDR3, as DNA: TGTGCCAGCAGCTTAACCGGGACAGGGGGCGGCGAGCAGTACTTC. It translates to CASSLTGTGGGEQYF.

The J gene is TRBJ2-2, the V gene TRBV2; unclear D gene. Germline-derived CDR1 and CDR2 are SNHLY and FYNNEI. Trimming removed 9 bases from V and 1 base from J, with 9 bases in between. CDR3 length equals 13 residues. The chain's CDR3 is CARATENTGELFF. CDR3 nucleotide sequence: TGTGCCAGGGCTACAGAGAACACCGGGGAGCTGTTTTTT.

This clonotype rates as medium-sized. This rearrangement joins TRBV7-3 to TRBJ2-1; no clear D. This CDR3 is built from 15 residues. Trimming took off 2 bases at V and 0 bases at J, with 8 bases between the two ends. Germline CDR1 reads SGHTA; CDR2 reads FQGTGA. CDR3 region: CASSLAANSYNEQFF. CDR3 nucleotide sequence: TGTGCCAGCAGCTTAGCAGCTAACTCCTACAATGAGCAGTTCTTC.

The V call is TRBV7-6, the J call TRBJ2-1; D is unresolved. From germline, CDR1 is SGHVS and CDR2 FNYEAQ. The CDR3 sequence is 11 residues long. The V end was cut by 5 bases, the J end by 7 bases, with 6 bases between. CDR3 sequence reads: CASSIDNEQFF. CDR3 bases: TGTGCCAGCAGCATCGATAATGAGCAGTTCTTC.

Of note for this clonotype: A read error may produce the germline difference seen at one junction end. CDR3 in amino acids: CASSHIGQGAYNEQFF. The CDR3 DNA sequence: TGTGCCAGCAGTCACATCGGACAGGGGGCCTATAATGAGCAGTTCTTC. The chain uses TRBV6-6 and TRBJ2-1; TRBD1 matches at 11 bases. The CDR3 has 16 amino acids. From germline, CDR1 is MNHNY and CDR2 SVGAGI (reference sequence).

A few counts support this clonotype. The V call is TRBV19, the J call TRBJ1-4; 8 bases agree with TRBD1. The CDR3 spans 14 residues. Germline V lookup: CDR1 LNHDA, CDR2 SQIVND (reference sequence). The V segment lost 9 bases and the J segment 11 bases; nucleotides outside the gene matches: 14. The CDR3 nucleotides read TGTGCCAGCACGGACAGGGTAACGGTGTCCAAACTGTTTTTT. Its protein is CASTDRVTVSKLFF.